The table lists the clone carrying this T cell receptor (beta chain) with a few counts. Its cognate antigen is unknown. TCRdb re-derived calls from the 5' RACE reads in MiXCR, one entry per CDR3 protein. Altogether around 320,000 distinct CDR3 sequences are present, around 21% being singletons, with the ten largest covering 3.5%. The data originate from a study of CD8 T cells in ankylosing spondylitis. General study points: Certain motif variants had earlier appeared in reactive arthritis synovial fluid and blood.

The CDR3 spans 14 residues. CDR1 is MNHNS and CDR2 is SASEGT in the germline V gene. Trimming stripped 7 bases from V and 1 base from J, with 12 bases between. V gene TRBV6-1 combines with J gene TRBJ2-3; no firm D call. Sequences were obtained from blood, either unsorted or a sorted T cell fraction (not recorded which). The receptor was isolated from a female donor with ankylosing spondylitis or in good health (not recorded which). DNA of the CDR3: TGTGCCAGCACCCCACTCTCTCGCACAGATACGCAGTATTTT. As protein: CASTPLSRTDTQYF.